This T cell receptor beta chain was retrieved from a study of shared clonotypes between healthy human individuals. General study findings and limits: Memory subsets generally showed smaller estimated richness than naive subsets did.

In the case of this clone: As yet, its antigen is unknown.

The CDR3 loop spans 14 amino acids. V dropped 5 bases and J dropped 6 bases, with 16 bases sitting between them. From germline, CDR1 is MNHEY and CDR2 SVGAGI. Several immunoSEQ plates held equal portions of the genomic DNA taken from each subset. The assay was immunoSEQ multiplex PCR, and TCRdb's table has in-frame clones only and misses some. The sample yields some 320,000 clones, about nine tenths seen once. What CD8 memory combined were CD45RO+ cells and CCR7-negative CD45RA+ TemRA cells. Sequencing input: memory CD8+ T cells sorted from blood. This sample's subset: CD45RO+ cells pooled with CCR7-negative TemRA cells. The sequence was collected from a man aged 18 to 30 in good health. V is TRBV6-5 and J is TRBJ1-1; weak D call: TRBD1 (5 bases). CDR3 sequence (DNA): TGTGCCAGCAGTATGGGGGGGGAAAGAGCTGAAGCTTTCTTT. It yields the protein CASSMGGERAEAFF.